This TCR beta chain was sequenced during a study of T cell responses to AZD1222 COVID-19 vaccine (dated by TCRdb to about 2021). At the level of the whole study: Because spike-specific TCR depth and breadth did not differ between the two schedules, AZD1222 recipients who got a second dose at roughly 4 weeks were pooled with those who got a second dose at roughly 12 weeks. TCR sequencing was performed for over 230 trial participants, of whom some 200 were given two doses of AZD1222 and around 26 were given two doses of MenACWY control vaccine. Trial participants were enrolled into age subgroups of 18-55, 56-69 and 70-plus years, which contained roughly 140, 27 and 60 TCR-sequenced participants, respectively.

Results the study describes overall, beyond this receptor: Spike-specific TCR breadth and depth rose significantly after two AZD1222 doses compared with day 0 and with MenACWY recipients. Nearly half of unique spike-specific TCRs reportedly recognized epitopes outside regions mutated in the B.1.351 and B.1.1.7 variants. Conclusions about previously exposed vaccinees were limited because only a handful of AZD1222 recipients were SARS-CoV-2 seropositive at baseline. Vaccine-associated CD4 TCRs spanned the whole spike protein, with dominant responses in regions 160-218 and 743-854. The 56-69-year group was small, and its depth increase did not reach significance, likely because of low power. Most participants were white British and females outnumbered males, and the authors suggested that clonal diversity may have been underestimated. Because no day 14 peak-response samples were available, repertoires were characterized only after the peak T cell response.

The cysteine opens and the phenylalanine closes a CDR3 of 13 amino acids. Only the CDR3 portion is preserved as DNA: 39 bases, with reading frame beginning at the first base. V was cut back by 3 bases and J by 3 bases, leaving a gap of 8 bases between them. The germline V gene encodes CDR1 SGHAT and CDR2 FQNNGV. This clone appeared a single time. It has no known antigen specificity. Per-nucleotide qualities are absent, and no much larger clonotype sits a single base away. The time point label, read with the paper, signifies: baseline before first vaccination. Vaccinee samples were obtained from the UK trials COV001 and COV002, which included a single-blind randomized controlled phase 2/3 trial of AZD1222 (ChAdOx1 nCoV-19) in healthy adults. Trial participant PBMC samples were collected at day 0 and day 28 after the second dose for TCRbeta chain sequencing. The CDR3 regions of human TCRbeta chains were analyzed by immunosequencing. On the study's bioinformatics: Repertoire TCRs were matched against a reference library of SARS-CoV-2-specific TCRs generated with the MIRA antigen-specificity platform. Breadth was defined as the fraction of unique TCRs that were SARS-CoV-2-associated, and depth was defined as the fraction of total T cells that were SARS-CoV-2-associated. Using the MIRA data, every spike-specific TCR was mapped to the spike region that the TCR reacted to and assigned to either a CD4 or a CD8 class. Log10-transformed breadth and depth values were compared by one-way ANOVA with Sidak's multiple comparisons tests. As stored in TCRdb, this immuneACCESS dataset retains in-frame rearrangements with V and J assigned. A fraction of the clones does not appear; measured against another copy, unresolved V genes explain less than half of the discrepancy, and the remainder lacks a known reason. V, J and clone size were drawn from that table, and D and trimming were deduced from the DNA. In all, the sample holds 25,000 to 35,000 clones, and around 80% of those were seen once. The biggest ten clones account for roughly 6.2% of the sample.

Sequencing was performed on peripheral blood, taken on day 0 of AZD1222 vaccination. The sequence came from an adult in good health. The chain is assembled from TRBV11-2 and TRBJ2-5; the D gene cannot be resolved reliably. The nucleotide sequence is TGTGCCAGCAGCTTGGGAATCAAAGAGACCCAGTACTTC. Translated, it gives CASSLGIKETQYF.